The 16 T cell receptor beta chains below come from one sample, sequenced in a study of blood T cell repertoires in COVID-19. Here immunoSEQ multiplex PCR was the method, and the copy in TCRdb shows in-frame clones only, minus some. Here the sample spans some 250,000 clones, about 83% being singletons. The sample consisted of peripheral blood. The receptors derive from a man aged 40-49 years with active or convalescent COVID-19.

The chain recombines TRBV6-5 with TRBJ2-2, with D unclear. Germline V gene data show CDR1 as MNHEY and CDR2 as SVGAGI. The V and J ends lost 6 bases and 0 bases respectively, with 8 bases between them. CDR3 length: 14 amino acids. Here the CDR3 DNA reads TGTGCCAGCAGGGTAGAATCGAACACCGGGGAGCTGTTTTTT. Its translation: CASRVESNTGELFF.

In this sample, this clone turned up a few times. V and J are TRBV12-3 or TRBV12-4 and TRBJ2-7; unclear D gene. The CDR3 runs to 12 residues. Trimming took 6 bases from V and 4 from J, leaving 10 bases between them. DNA for the CDR3: TGTGCCAGCAGCCGCTCGGGTTACGAGCAGTACTTC. Translation: CASSRSGYEQYF.

The chain uses TRBV23-1 and TRBJ1-2; 8 bases match TRBD1. TRBV23-1 qualifies as an ORF whose function is uncertain. With V trimmed by 7 bases and J by 4 bases, 17 bases remained unmatched. The length of the CDR3 is 17 residues. CDR3 coding DNA: TGCGCCAGCACCCAAGAGGACAGGGTGATTATTGGCTATGGCTACACCTTC. Protein: CASTQEDRVIIGYGYTF.

The rearrangement uses TRBV19 and TRBJ1-1; D not resolved. This CDR3 is 13 amino acids long. Per germline, CDR1 LNHDA and CDR2 SQIVND (reference sequence). Between the trimmed V and J ends, which lost 7 bases and 3 bases, there was a span of 12 bases. For the CDR3, the DNA is TGTGCCAGTAAGCGGGCGGGTTACACTGAAGCTTTCTTT. Its translation: CASKRAGYTEAFF.

The V gene is TRBV7-2, the J gene TRBJ1-3, with 8 bases lining up with TRBD1. The CDR3 covers 14 residues. Germline-derived CDR1 and CDR2 are SGHTA and FQGNSA. V shed 6 bases, J shed 3 bases, and the junction held 4 bases outside the gene matches. The CDR3 spells CASRSGTGGNTIYF. The CDR3 nucleotides are TGTGCCAGCAGATCCGGGACAGGTGGAAACACCATATATTTT.

J is TRBJ2-1 and V is TRBV19; a possible D gene is TRBD2 (6 bases). The CDR3 is 15 residues long. Germline V gene lookup returns CDR1 LNHDA and CDR2 SQIVND (reference sequence). V was shortened by 4 bases and J by 1 base, with 11 bases between the two germline ends. The CDR3 bases are TGTGCCAGTAGTACCCTAGCGCCTTCCTACAATGAGCAGTTCTTC. Encoded protein: CASSTLAPSYNEQFF.

Only a few counts were recorded for this clone. The J gene is TRBJ1-1, the V gene TRBV11-3, with D tentatively TRBD1 (5 bases). Per germline, CDR1 SGHNT and CDR2 YENEEA. V lost 5 bases and J lost 8, with 18 bases in between. The CDR3 totals 14 residues. CDR3 DNA: TGTGCCAGCAGCACTCATACAGGAGTACCCGAAGCTTTCTTT. Translation: CASSTHTGVPEAFF.

This clone appeared a single time. The J gene is TRBJ2-1, the V gene TRBV6-5; D possibly corresponds to TRBD2 (6 bases). The germline V gene has CDR1 MNHEY and CDR2 SVGAGI. The V end lost 7 bases, the J end lost 0 bases, and 10 bases lay between the germline ends. The CDR3 is 14 amino acids. CDR3 in DNA: TGTGCCAGCACCAAGGAGGGCTCCTACAATGAGCAGTTCTTC. Protein: CASTKEGSYNEQFF.

The chain links TRBV4-1 to TRBJ1-4; 7 nucleotides line up with TRBD1. The CDR3 runs to 17 residues. The V gene's germline CDR1 is MGHRA and CDR2 YSYEKL. After removal of 1 base from V and 1 base from J, the junction contained 6 bases not matched to a gene. The CDR3 DNA reads TGCGCCAGCAGCCAAGTAGAGGGGGCGGAAACTAATGAAAAACTGTTTTTT. Amino acid sequence: CASSQVEGAETNEKLFF.

The V call is TRBV11-3, the J call TRBJ2-1; TRBD2 matches at 7 bases. CDR1 and CDR2 from the germline V gene are SGHNT and YENEEA. There are 17 residues in the CDR3. After removal of 5 bases from V and 2 bases from J, the junction contained 12 bases not matched to a gene. The CDR3 region is CASSPSGREFPYNEQFF. CDR3 nucleotide sequence: TGTGCCAGCAGCCCTTCGGGGCGGGAGTTCCCCTACAATGAGCAGTTCTTC.

The chain is built from TRBV6-5 and TRBJ1-1; weak D call: TRBD1 (6 bases). The V and J ends lost 5 bases and 0 bases respectively, with 10 bases between them. Germline V gene sequence: CDR1 MNHEY, CDR2 SVGAGI. CDR3 length: 14 residues. The CDR3 nucleotides are TGTGCCAGCAGTACACAGGGTTTGAACACTGAAGCTTTCTTT. Translating it yields CASSTQGLNTEAFF.

This chain joins TRBV6-5 and TRBJ2-7, with 7 nucleotides matching TRBD1. After removal of 5 bases from V and 0 bases from J, the junction contained 4 bases not matched to a gene. The germline gives CDR1 MNHEY, CDR2 SVGAGI. The CDR3 runs 14 residues. Written as DNA, the CDR3 is TGTGCCAGCAGTCCCGGGACAGTCTCCTACGAGCAGTACTTC. It encodes CASSPGTVSYEQYF.

The table lists this clone with a count of one. The rearrangement uses TRBV18 and TRBJ1-1, with D uncertain. Germline V gene sequence: CDR1 KGHSH, CDR2 LQKENI. CDR3 length: 13 residues. Trimming took off 6 bases at V and 1 base at J, with 9 bases between the two ends. Here the CDR3 reads CASSGQPNTEAFF. In nucleotides, the CDR3 is TGTGCCAGCTCTGGGCAGCCGAACACTGAAGCTTTCTTT.

Here the CDR3 reads CASSTSTGGYEQYF. Here the CDR3 DNA reads TGCGCCAGCAGCACCTCGACAGGGGGCTACGAGCAGTACTTC. The chain employs TRBV5-1 and TRBJ2-7; 9 bases agree with TRBD1. The CDR3 has 14 amino acids. Looked up from germline, CDR1 is SGHRS and CDR2 is YFSETQ. V lost 4 bases, J lost 3 bases, and 5 bases stayed unmatched.

CDR3 sequence: CATSDADKPGTEQYF. The CDR3 nucleotides are TGTGCCACCAGTGACGCCGACAAACCCGGGACTGAGCAGTACTTC. This chain links TRBV24-1 with TRBJ2-7, with D maybe TRBD2 (6 bases). Germline V CDR1 and CDR2: KGHDR, SFDVKD. V was shortened by 4 bases and J by 7 bases, with 19 bases between the two germline ends. The CDR3 totals 15 residues.

The CDR3 sequence is CASSFMPSAETGTSYEQYF. As DNA, the CDR3 is TGCGCCAGCAGCTTTATGCCTTCGGCGGAGACAGGGACCTCCTACGAGCAGTACTTC. The gene calls are TRBV5-1 and TRBJ2-7; TRBD1 matches 7 bases. V was clipped by 2 bases and J by 0 bases; unmatched bases: 17. The CDR3 extends over 19 amino acids. Looked up from germline, CDR1 is SGHRS and CDR2 is YFSETQ.